The rows below give T cell receptor beta chains drawn from one sample of a study of Ad26.COV2.S vaccination and SARS-CoV-2 variants. The protocol was immunoSEQ multiplex PCR, while the TCRdb copy is restricted to in-frame clones and leaves out a portion. The table records some 640,000 clones, approximately 88% of them present only once. Sequenced material: peripheral blood, taken in a trial of Ad26.COV2.S vaccine versus placebo. These receptors came from a person between 18 and 65 years old who received the Ad26.COV2.S COVID-19 vaccine or a placebo. Each CDR3 is given with its conserved first and last residue. Fields, in order: J gene, V gene, D gene, clone size, CDR3 protein, CDR3 DNA. A D gene is named only where the DNA matches it firmly. A clone size is listed for some rows: how often the clone was seen (once, few, many), or a class if it is expanded.

>TRBJ1-3|TRBV9|NA|NA
CASSVDPGATGNTIYF
TGTGCCAGCAGCGTAGATCCGGGGGCAACTGGAAACACCATATATTTT
>TRBJ2-2|TRBV7-2|TRBD2|NA
CASTPKRGAGTGELFF
TGTGCCAGCACCCCTAAAAGGGGAGCGGGGACCGGGGAGCTGTTTTTT
>TRBJ1-6|TRBV30|NA|NA
CAWSVRQMVSYNSPLHF
TGTGCCTGGAGTGTAAGGCAGATGGTCTCCTATAATTCACCCCTCCACTTT
>TRBJ2-7|TRBV5-4|TRBD1|few
CASSFNRGSYEQYF
TGTGCCAGCAGCTTTAACAGGGGCTCCTACGAGCAGTACTTC
>TRBJ1-3|TRBV13|TRBD1|NA
CATGGRNTIYF
TGTGCTACAGGGGGCAGGAACACCATATATTTT
>TRBJ2-7|TRBV4-2|TRBD2|NA
CASSQGLAGASYEQYF
TGTGCCAGCAGCCAAGGTTTAGCGGGAGCCTCCTACGAGCAGTACTTC
>TRBJ2-1|TRBV19|TRBD2|NA
CAVARGSGGREQFF
TGTGCCGTGGCCCGGGGCTCGGGAGGGCGTGAGCAGTTCTTC
>TRBJ1-5|TRBV7-9|TRBD1|few
CASSADRANQPQHF
TGTGCCAGCAGCGCAGACAGGGCCAATCAGCCCCAGCATTTT
>TRBJ2-1|TRBV11-2|NA|NA
CASSLGRLNEQFF
TGTGCCAGCAGCTTAGGACGGCTCAATGAGCAGTTCTTC
>TRBJ2-1|TRBV4-2|NA|NA
CASSQDAPSPDEQFF
TGTGCCAGCAGCCAAGATGCCCCCAGCCCCGATGAGCAGTTCTTC
>TRBJ2-3|TRBV5-6|NA|NA
CASSLGGADTQYF
TGTGCCAGCAGCTTGGGCGGGGCAGATACGCAGTATTTT
>TRBJ2-2|TRBV28|TRBD2|NA
CASSLPVLAGVTNTGELFF
TGTGCCAGCAGTTTACCGGTACTAGCGGGAGTCACGAACACCGGGGAGCTGTTTTTT
>TRBJ2-1|TRBV9|NA|NA
CASSSGKEIEQFF
TGTGCCAGCAGCTCAGGGAAAGAAATTGAGCAGTTCTTC
>TRBJ1-5|TRBV30|NA|once
CAWSVGQNQPQHF
TGTGCCTGGAGTGTAGGCCAGAATCAGCCCCAGCATTTT
>TRBJ1-5|TRBV4-2|NA|NA
CASSQDKGINQPQHF
TGTGCCAGCAGCCAAGATAAGGGAATCAACCAGCCCCAGCATTTT